This T cell receptor beta chain was recovered during a study of blood T cells in healthy people across ages. Study-wide context: Capture by template switching was about one barcoded beta molecule per two T cells. Regarding the study as a whole: Older age coincided with a roughly linear decline in TCR beta diversity per million T cells. Because donor CMV status was unknown, expanded clonotype changes were possibly confounded.

This clonotype has a handful of counts. Its specificity is not known. Sample-barcoded 5' priming and a J-beta primer mix drove a second PCR of about 6 to 12 cycles. In TCRdb, the 5' RACE reads were re-called with MiXCR into one record per CDR3 protein. The sample consists of approximately 2,000,000 distinct CDR3 sequences, 35% to 50% of them appearing once. Specimen: blood. This receptor was taken from a human donor in good health.

The CDR3 reads CASSSGTGGSDEQFF. CDR3 nucleotides: TGTGCCAGCAGCTCCGGGACAGGGGGCAGCGATGAGCAGTTCTTC. The chain couples TRBV5-6 to TRBJ2-1; 12 bases agree with TRBD1. V shed 3 bases, J shed 8 bases, and the junction held 6 bases outside the gene matches. CDR1 is SGHDT and CDR2 is YYEEEE in the germline V gene. The CDR3 sequence is 15 residues long.